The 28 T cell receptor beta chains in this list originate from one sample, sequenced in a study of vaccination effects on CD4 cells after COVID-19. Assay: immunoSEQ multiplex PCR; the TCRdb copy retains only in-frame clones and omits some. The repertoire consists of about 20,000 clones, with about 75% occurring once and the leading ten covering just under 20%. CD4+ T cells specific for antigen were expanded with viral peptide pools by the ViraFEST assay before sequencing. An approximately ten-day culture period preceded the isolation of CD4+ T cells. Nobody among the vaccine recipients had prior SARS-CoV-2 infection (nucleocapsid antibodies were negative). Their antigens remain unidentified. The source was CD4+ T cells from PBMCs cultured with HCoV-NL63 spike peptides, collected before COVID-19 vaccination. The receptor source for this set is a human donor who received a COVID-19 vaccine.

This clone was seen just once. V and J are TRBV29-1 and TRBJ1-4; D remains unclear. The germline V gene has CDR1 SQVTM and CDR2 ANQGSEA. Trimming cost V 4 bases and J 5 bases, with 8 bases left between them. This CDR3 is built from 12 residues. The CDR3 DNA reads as TGCAGCGTTGTTGGTACCAATGAAAAACTGTTTTTT. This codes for CSVVGTNEKLFF. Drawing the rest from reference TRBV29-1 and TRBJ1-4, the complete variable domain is SAVISQKPSRDICQRGTSLTIQCQVDSQVTMMFWYRQQPGQSLTLIATANQGSEATYESGFVIDKFPISRPNLTFSTLTVSNMSPEDSSIYLCSVVGTNEKLFFGSGTQLSVL.

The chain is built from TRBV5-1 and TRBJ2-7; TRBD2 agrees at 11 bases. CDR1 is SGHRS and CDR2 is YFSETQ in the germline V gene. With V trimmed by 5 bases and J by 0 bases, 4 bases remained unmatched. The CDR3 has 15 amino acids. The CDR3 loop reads CASRATSGDSYEQYF. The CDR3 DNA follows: TGCGCCAGCAGGGCGACTAGCGGGGACTCCTACGAGCAGTACTTC.

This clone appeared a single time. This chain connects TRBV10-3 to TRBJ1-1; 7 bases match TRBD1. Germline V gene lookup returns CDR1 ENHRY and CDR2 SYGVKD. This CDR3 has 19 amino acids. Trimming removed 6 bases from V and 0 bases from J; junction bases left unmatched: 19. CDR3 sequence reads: CAISHDPGQPSLMNTEAFF. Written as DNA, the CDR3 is TGTGCCATCAGCCATGACCCGGGACAGCCAAGTTTAATGAACACTGAAGCTTTCTTT.

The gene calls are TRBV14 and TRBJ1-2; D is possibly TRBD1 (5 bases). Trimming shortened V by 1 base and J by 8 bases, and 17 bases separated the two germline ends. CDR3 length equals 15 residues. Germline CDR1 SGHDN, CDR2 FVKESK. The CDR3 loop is CASSQAYTGSGGYTF. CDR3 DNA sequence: TGTGCCAGCAGCCAAGCTTACACAGGCTCGGGGGGCTACACCTTC.

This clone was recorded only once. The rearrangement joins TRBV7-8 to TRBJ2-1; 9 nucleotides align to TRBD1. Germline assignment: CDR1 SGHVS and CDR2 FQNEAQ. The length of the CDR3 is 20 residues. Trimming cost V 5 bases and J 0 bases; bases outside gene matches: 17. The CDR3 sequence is CASSLLGRGTGPSSYNEQFF. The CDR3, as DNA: TGTGCCAGCAGCCTCTTGGGACGCGGGACAGGGCCAAGCTCCTACAATGAGCAGTTCTTC.

DNA of the CDR3: TGTGCCAGCAGTTTATGGGGACAGGCTAACTCTGGGGCCAACGTCCTGACTTTC. This sequence encodes CASSLWGQANSGANVLTF. V gene TRBV27 combines with J gene TRBJ2-6; 8 bases line up with TRBD1. This CDR3 comprises 18 residues. CDR1 and CDR2 from the germline V gene are MNHEY and SMNVEV (reference sequence). Trimming cost V 1 base and J 0 bases; bases outside gene matches: 5.

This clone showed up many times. CDR3 sequence (DNA): TGTGCCAGCAGCCAAACTCCCGTTGGCTATGGCTACACCTTC. Translating gives CASSQTPVGYGYTF. The chain is built from TRBV3-1 (or the pseudogene TRBV3-2) and TRBJ1-2, with D unclear. The CDR3 contains 14 residues. Germline V gene data show CDR1 as LGHDT and CDR2 as YNNKEL (reference sequence). V dropped 2 bases and J dropped 4 bases, with 11 bases sitting between them.

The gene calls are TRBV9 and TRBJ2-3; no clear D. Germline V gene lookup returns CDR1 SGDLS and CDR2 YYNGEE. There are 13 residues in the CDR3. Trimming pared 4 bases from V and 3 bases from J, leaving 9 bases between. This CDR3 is CASSPSGTDTQYF. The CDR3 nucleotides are TGTGCCAGCAGCCCCTCCGGAACAGATACGCAGTATTTT.

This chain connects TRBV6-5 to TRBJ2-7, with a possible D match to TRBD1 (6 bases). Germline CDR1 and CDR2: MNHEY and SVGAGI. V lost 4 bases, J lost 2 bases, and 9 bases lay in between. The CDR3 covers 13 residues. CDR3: CASSWDTTYEQYF. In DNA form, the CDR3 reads TGTGCCAGCAGTTGGGACACCACCTACGAGCAGTACTTC.

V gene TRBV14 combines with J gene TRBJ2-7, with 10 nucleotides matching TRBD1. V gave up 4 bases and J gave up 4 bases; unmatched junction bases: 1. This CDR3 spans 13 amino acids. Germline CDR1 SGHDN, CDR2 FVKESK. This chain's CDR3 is CASSRDRGYEQYF. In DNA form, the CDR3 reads TGTGCCAGCAGCCGGGACAGGGGATACGAGCAGTACTTC. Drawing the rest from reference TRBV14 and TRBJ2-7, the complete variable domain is EAGVTQFPSHSVIEKGQTVTLRCDPISGHDNLYWYRRVMGKEIKFLLHFVKESKQDESGMPNNRFLAERTGGTYSTLKVQPAELEDSGVYFCASSRDRGYEQYFGPGTRLTVT.

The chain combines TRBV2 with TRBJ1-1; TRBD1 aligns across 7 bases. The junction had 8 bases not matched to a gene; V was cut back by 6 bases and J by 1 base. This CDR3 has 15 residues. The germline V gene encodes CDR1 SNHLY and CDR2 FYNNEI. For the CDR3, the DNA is TGTGCCAGCAGCCCTACTTACAGGGGGAACACTGAAGCTTTCTTT. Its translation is CASSPTYRGNTEAFF.

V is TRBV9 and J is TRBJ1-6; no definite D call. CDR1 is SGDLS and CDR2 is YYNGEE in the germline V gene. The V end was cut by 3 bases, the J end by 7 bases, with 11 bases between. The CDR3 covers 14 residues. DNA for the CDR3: TGTGCCAGCAGCGCCGCGGGCGGGAATTCACCCCTCCACTTT. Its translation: CASSAAGGNSPLHF.

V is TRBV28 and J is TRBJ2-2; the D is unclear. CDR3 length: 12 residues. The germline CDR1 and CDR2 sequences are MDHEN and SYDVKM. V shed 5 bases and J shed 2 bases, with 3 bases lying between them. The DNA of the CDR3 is TGTGCCAGCAGTCTCAACACCGGGGAGCTGTTTTTT. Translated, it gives CASSLNTGELFF.

CDR3 DNA sequence: TGTGCCAGTAGTACTCCACAAGGGATGATTCAGCCCCAGCATTTT. It encodes CASSTPQGMIQPQHF. The V call is TRBV19, the J call TRBJ1-5; unclear D gene. Germline values: CDR1 LNHDA, CDR2 SQIVND (reference sequence). The CDR3 runs to 15 residues. Trimming cost V 4 bases and J 6 bases, with 16 bases left between them.

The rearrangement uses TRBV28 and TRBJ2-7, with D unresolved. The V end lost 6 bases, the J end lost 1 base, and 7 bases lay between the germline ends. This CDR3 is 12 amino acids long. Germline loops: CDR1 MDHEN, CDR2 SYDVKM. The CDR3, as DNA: TGTGCCAGCAGGCGACAATCCTACGAGCAGTACTTC. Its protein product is CASRRQSYEQYF.

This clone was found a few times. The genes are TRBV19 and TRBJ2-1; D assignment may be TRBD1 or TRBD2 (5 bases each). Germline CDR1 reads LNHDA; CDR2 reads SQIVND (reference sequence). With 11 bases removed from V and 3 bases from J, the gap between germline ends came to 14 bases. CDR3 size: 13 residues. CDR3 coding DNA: TGTGCCGTTACAGGAGGTATCTACAATGAGCAGTTCTTC. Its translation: CAVTGGIYNEQFF.

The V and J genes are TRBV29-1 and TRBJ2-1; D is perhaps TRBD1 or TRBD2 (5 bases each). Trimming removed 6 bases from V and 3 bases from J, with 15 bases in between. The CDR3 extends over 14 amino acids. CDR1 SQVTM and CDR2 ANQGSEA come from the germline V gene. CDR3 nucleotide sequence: TGCAGCGTCAGAAGATCGGGGCTCTACAATGAGCAGTTCTTC. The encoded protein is CSVRRSGLYNEQFF.

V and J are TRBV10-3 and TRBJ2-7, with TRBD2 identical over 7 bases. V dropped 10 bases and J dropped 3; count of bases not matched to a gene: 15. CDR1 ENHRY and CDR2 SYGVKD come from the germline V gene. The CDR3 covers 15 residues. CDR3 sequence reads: CATLGKASGNYEQYF. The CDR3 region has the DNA TGTGCCACCCTAGGCAAGGCTAGCGGAAACTACGAGCAGTACTTC.

CDR3 residues: CASRSYEQYF. The CDR3 DNA reads as TGTGCCAGCAGATCCTACGAGCAGTACTTC. The chain uses TRBV27 and TRBJ2-7; D is unresolved. Trimming shortened V by 6 bases and J by 1 base, and 1 base separated the two germline ends. CDR1 is MNHEY, CDR2 SMNVEV, per germline (reference sequence). This CDR3 region has 10 residues.

This CDR3 reads CASSMQGARKLFF. The CDR3 DNA reads as TGTGCCAGTAGTATGCAGGGCGCAAGAAAACTGTTTTTT. V gene TRBV19 combines with J gene TRBJ1-4, with a tentative D call TRBD1 (5 bases). Germline V gives CDR1 LNHDA, CDR2 SQIVND (reference sequence). The CDR3 spans 13 residues. The germline V and J ends were trimmed by 3 bases and 10 bases, with 12 bases remaining between them.

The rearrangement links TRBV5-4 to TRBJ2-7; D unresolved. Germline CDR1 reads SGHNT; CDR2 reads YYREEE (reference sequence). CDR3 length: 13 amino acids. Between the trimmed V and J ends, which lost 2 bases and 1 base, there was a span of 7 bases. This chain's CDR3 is CASSLEASYEQYF. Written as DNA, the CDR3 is TGTGCCAGCAGCTTAGAGGCATCCTACGAGCAGTACTTC.

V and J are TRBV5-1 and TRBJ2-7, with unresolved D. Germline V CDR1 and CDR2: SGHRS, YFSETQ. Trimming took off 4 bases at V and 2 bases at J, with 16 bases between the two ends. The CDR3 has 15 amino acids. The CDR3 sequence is CASSPRRAPTYEQYF. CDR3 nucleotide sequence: TGCGCCAGCAGCCCCCGACGGGCCCCCACCTACGAGCAGTACTTC. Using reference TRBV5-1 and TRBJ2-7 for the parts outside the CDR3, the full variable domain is KAGVTQTPRYLIKTRGQQVTLSCSPISGHRSVSWYQQTPGQGLQFLFEYFSETQRNKGNFPGRFSGRQFSNSRSEMNVSTLELGDSALYLCASSPRRAPTYEQYFGPGTRLTVT.

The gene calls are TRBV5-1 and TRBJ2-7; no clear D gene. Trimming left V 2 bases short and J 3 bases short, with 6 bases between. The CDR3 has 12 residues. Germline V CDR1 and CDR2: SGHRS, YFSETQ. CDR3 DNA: TGCGCCAGCAGCTTCCCTGACTACGAGCAGTACTTC. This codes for CASSFPDYEQYF.

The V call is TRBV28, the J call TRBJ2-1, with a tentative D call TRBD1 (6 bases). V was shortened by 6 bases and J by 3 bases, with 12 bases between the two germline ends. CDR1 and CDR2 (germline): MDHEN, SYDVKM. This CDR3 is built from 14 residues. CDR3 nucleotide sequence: TGTGCCAGCAGGGCCCCAGGGGTCTACAATGAGCAGTTCTTC. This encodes CASRAPGVYNEQFF.

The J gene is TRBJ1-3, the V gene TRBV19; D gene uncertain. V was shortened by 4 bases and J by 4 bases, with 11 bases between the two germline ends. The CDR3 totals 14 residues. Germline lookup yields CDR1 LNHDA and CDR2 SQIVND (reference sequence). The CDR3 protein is CASSRGGPGNTIYF. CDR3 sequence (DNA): TGTGCCAGTAGTAGGGGTGGGCCAGGAAACACCATATATTTT.

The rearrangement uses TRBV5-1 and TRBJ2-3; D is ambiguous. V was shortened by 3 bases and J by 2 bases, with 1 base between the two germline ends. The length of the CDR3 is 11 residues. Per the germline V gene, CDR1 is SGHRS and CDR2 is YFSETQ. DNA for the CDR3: TGCGCCAGCAGCTCCACAGATACGCAGTATTTT. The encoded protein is CASSSTDTQYF.

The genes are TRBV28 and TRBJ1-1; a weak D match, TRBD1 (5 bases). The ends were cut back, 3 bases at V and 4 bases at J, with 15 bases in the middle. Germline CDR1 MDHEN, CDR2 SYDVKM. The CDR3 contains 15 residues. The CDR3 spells CASSLPLTRATEAFF. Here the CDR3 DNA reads TGTGCCAGCAGTTTGCCCCTCACCAGGGCCACTGAAGCTTTCTTT.

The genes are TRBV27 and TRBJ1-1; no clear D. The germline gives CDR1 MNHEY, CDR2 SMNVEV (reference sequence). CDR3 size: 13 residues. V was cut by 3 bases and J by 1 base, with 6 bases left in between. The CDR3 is CASSFERNTEAFF. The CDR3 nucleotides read TGTGCCAGCAGTTTCGAGCGGAACACTGAAGCTTTCTTT.